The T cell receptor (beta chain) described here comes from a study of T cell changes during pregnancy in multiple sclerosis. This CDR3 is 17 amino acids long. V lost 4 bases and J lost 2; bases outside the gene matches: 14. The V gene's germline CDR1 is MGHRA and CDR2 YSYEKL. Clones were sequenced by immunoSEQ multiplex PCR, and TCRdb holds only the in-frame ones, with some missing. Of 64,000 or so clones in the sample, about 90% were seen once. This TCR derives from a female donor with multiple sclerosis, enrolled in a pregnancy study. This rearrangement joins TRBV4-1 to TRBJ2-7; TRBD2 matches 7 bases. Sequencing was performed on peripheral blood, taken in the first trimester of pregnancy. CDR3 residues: CASSRWTRTGQTYEQYF. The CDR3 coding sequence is TGCGCCAGCAGCCGCTGGACTAGAACAGGCCAGACCTACGAGCAGTACTTC.